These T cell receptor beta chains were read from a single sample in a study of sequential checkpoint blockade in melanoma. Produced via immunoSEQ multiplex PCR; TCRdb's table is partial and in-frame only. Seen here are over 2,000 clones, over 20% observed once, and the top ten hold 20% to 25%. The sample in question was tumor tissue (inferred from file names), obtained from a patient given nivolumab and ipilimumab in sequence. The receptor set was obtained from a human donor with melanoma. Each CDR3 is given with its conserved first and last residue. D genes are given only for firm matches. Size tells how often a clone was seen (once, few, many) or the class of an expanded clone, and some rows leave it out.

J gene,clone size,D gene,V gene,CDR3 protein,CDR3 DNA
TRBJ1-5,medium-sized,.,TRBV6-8,CASGKDFNQPQHF,TGTGCCAGCGGTAAGGATTTCAATCAGCCCCAGCATTTT
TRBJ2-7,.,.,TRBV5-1,CASSLESSPYYEQYF,TGCGCCAGCAGCTTGGAAAGTTCTCCTTACTACGAGCAGTACTTC
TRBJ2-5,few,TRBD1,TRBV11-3,CASSFNRGGETQYF,TGTGCCAGCAGCTTCAACAGGGGCGGGGAGACCCAGTACTTC
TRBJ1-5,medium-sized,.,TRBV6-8,CASSPRTGYNQPQHF,TGTGCCAGCAGCCCCCGAACAGGGTACAATCAGCCCCAGCATTTT
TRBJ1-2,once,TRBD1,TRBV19,CASSPSPGTGMHGYTF,TGTGCCAGTAGTCCCAGCCCCGGGACAGGTATGCATGGCTACACCTTC
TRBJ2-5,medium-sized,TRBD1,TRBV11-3,CASSTWTGSGETQYF,TGTGCCAGCAGCACCTGGACAGGGTCGGGGGAGACCCAGTACTTC
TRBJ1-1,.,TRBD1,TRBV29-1,CSVEGRDRKAFF,TGCAGCGTTGAAGGAAGGGACAGGAAAGCTTTCTTT
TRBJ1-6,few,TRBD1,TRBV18,CASSPGQGRNSPLHF,TGTGCCAGCTCACCGGGACAGGGGAGGAATTCACCCCTCCACTTT
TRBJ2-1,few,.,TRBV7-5,CASSFPAQGNHEQFF,TGTGCCAGCAGCTTCCCCGCGCAGGGGAATCATGAGCAGTTCTTC
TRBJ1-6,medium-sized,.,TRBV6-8,CASSYSTGLNSPLHF,TGTGCCAGCAGTTACTCGACAGGTTTGAATTCACCCCTCCACTTT
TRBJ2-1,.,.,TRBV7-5,CASSLAARMGYNEQFF,TGTGCCAGCAGCTTAGCGGCCCGGATGGGCTACAATGAGCAGTTCTTC
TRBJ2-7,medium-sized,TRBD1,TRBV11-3,CASSSARTGSYEQYF,TGTGCCAGCAGCTCCGCGCGGACAGGGAGTTACGAGCAGTACTTC
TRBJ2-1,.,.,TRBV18,CASSPRGGIYNEQFF,TGTGCCAGCTCACCACGGGGGGGCATATACAATGAGCAGTTCTTC
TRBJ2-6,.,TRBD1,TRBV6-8,CASSDRVEGANVLTF,TGTGCCAGCAGTGACAGGGTGGAAGGGGCCAACGTCCTGACTTTC
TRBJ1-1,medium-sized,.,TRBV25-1,CASSGPGGTTEAFF,TGTGCCAGCAGCGGTCCCGGGGGGACCACTGAAGCTTTCTTT
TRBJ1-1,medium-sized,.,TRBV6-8,CASSSHEEILAFF,TGTGCCAGCAGTTCTCACGAGGAGATTTTGGCTTTCTTT
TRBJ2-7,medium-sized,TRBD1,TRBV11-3,CASSPGTGGYEQYF,TGTGCCAGCAGCCCCGGGACAGGCGGCTACGAGCAGTACTTC
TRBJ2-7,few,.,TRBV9,CASSLASYEQYF,TGTGCCAGCAGCTTAGCATCCTACGAGCAGTACTTC
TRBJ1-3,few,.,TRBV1,CASSQGDRFGGNTIYF,TGCGCCAGCAGCCAAGGGGACAGGTTTGGTGGAAACACCATATATTTT
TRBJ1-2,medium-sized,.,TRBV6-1,CASSEGGRTAVTRGGYTF,TGTGCCAGCAGTGAAGGGGGGAGGACAGCGGTTACCAGGGGTGGCTACACCTTC
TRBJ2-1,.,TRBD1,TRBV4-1,CASSQARGRTYNEQFF,TGCGCCAGCAGCCAAGCGAGGGGGCGCACTTACAATGAGCAGTTCTTC
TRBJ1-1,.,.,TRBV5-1,CASSLDSTQNTEAFF,TGCGCCAGCAGCTTGGACAGCACTCAGAACACTGAAGCTTTCTTT
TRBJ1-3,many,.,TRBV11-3,CASSVGAVSSGNTIYF,TGTGCCAGCAGTGTCGGCGCGGTGAGCTCTGGAAACACCATATATTTT
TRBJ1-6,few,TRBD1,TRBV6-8,CASSYSGAGGNSPLHF,TGTGCCAGCAGTTACTCTGGGGCAGGGGGAAATTCACCCCTCCACTTT
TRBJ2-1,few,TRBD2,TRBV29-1,CSVGTSGDLYNEQFF,TGCAGCGTAGGGACTAGCGGGGACCTATACAATGAGCAGTTCTTC
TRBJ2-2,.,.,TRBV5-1,CASSHSGTPNTGELFF,TGCGCCAGCAGCCACTCCGGGACGCCCAACACCGGGGAGCTGTTTTTT
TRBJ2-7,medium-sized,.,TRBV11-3,CASSLVAGTAYEQYF,TGTGCCAGCAGCTTGGTCGCAGGGACGGCCTACGAGCAGTACTTC
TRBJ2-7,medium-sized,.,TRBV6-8,CACGTVAYEQYF,TGTGCCTGCGGGACGGTCGCCTACGAGCAGTACTTC
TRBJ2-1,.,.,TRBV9,CASSSGLGSYNEQFF,TGTGCCAGCAGCTCTGGGTTGGGCTCCTACAATGAGCAGTTCTTC
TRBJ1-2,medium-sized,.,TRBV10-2,CASSAPMSLTVNYGYTF,TGCGCCAGCAGTGCACCCATGTCCCTGACAGTTAACTATGGCTACACCTTC
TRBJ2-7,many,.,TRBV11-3,CASSFGTSGAEQYF,TGTGCCAGCAGCTTTGGAACTTCGGGTGCCGAGCAGTACTTC
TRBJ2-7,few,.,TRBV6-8,CASSYSRQSYEQYF,TGTGCCAGCAGTTACTCGCGACAGAGCTACGAGCAGTACTTC
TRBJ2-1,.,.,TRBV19,CASSIDTGPDEQFF,TGTGCCAGTAGTATAGATACAGGTCCGGATGAGCAGTTCTTC
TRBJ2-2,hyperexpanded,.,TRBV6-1,CASSEGRGWGELFF,TGTGCCAGCAGTGAAGGGAGGGGCTGGGGGGAGCTGTTTTTT
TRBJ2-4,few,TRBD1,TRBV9,CASSGQGLAKNIQYF,TGTGCCAGCAGCGGACAGGGGCTAGCCAAAAACATTCAGTACTTC
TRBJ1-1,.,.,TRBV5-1,CASSLGQGTTEAFF,TGCGCCAGCAGCTTGGGGCAGGGGACCACTGAAGCTTTCTTT
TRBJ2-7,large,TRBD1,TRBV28,CASSLPGGSYEQYF,TGTGCCAGCAGTTTACCAGGGGGCTCCTACGAGCAGTACTTC
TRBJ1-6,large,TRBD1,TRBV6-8,CASTGDWRSPLHF,TGTGCCAGTACAGGGGACTGGCGTTCACCCCTCCACTTT
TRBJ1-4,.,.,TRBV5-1,CASSPLGGFEKLFF,TGCGCCAGCAGCCCACTTGGGGGATTCGAAAAACTGTTTTTT
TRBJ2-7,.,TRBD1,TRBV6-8,CASSFTGTGKREQYF,TGTGCCAGCAGTTTTACCGGGACAGGGAAGCGCGAGCAGTACTTC
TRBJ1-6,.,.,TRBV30,CAWSTSTADYNSPLHF,TGTGCCTGGAGTACTTCGACAGCAGACTATAATTCACCCCTCCACTTT
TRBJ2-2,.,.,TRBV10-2,CASRGDYLSGGELFF,TGCGCCAGCAGAGGCGACTACCTTTCGGGCGGGGAGCTGTTTTTT
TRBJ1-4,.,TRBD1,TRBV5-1,CASSLRQGEEKLFF,TGCGCCAGCAGCTTAAGACAGGGGGAAGAAAAACTGTTTTTT
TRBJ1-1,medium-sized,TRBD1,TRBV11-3,CASSFSTGLNTEAFF,TGTGCCAGCAGCTTCTCGACAGGGCTGAACACTGAAGCTTTCTTT
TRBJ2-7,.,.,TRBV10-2,CASHQGGFHEQYF,TGCGCCAGCCATCAAGGGGGGTTCCACGAGCAGTACTTC
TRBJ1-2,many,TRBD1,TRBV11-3,CASSPTGAPANYGYTF,TGTGCCAGCAGTCCGACAGGGGCGCCAGCTAACTATGGCTACACCTTC
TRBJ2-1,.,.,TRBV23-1,CASSAWASNEQFF,TGCGCCAGCAGTGCTTGGGCTTCTAATGAGCAGTTCTTC
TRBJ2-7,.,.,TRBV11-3,CASSLGQPSLSEQYF,TGTGCCAGCAGCTTAGGACAACCCTCCCTATCCGAGCAGTACTTC
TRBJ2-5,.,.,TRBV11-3,CASSSVTGEETQYF,TGTGCCAGCAGCTCGGTGACAGGTGAAGAGACCCAGTACTTC
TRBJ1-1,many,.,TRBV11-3,CASSLAGMNTEAFF,TGTGCCAGCAGCTTGGCAGGGATGAACACTGAAGCTTTCTTT
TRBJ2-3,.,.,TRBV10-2,CASSESGRVAADTQYF,TGCGCCAGCAGTGAGTCTGGTAGAGTGGCCGCAGATACGCAGTATTTT
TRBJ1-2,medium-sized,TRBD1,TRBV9,CASRVEGAGYGYTF,TGTGCCAGCAGGGTGGAGGGGGCCGGCTATGGCTACACCTTC
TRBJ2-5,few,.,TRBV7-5,CASSLPLAGRETQYF,TGTGCCAGCAGCCTACCCTTAGCGGGGAGAGAGACCCAGTACTTC
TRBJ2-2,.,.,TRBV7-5,CASSLRGTTNTGELFF,TGTGCCAGCAGCTTAAGAGGGACTACTAACACCGGGGAGCTGTTTTTT
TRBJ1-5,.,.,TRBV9,CASSGGLGGREPQHF,TGTGCCAGCAGCGGAGGGCTCGGTGGCCGTGAGCCCCAGCATTTT